The following is a T cell receptor beta chain sequence with its context. Its target is unknown. Employing constant-segment primers, 5'RACE generated TCR alpha and TCR beta cDNA libraries bearing sample barcodes and UMIs. TCRdb itself ran the 5' RACE reads through MiXCR, one entry per CDR3 protein. The data contain 500,000 to 550,000 distinct CDR3 sequences, roughly 20% of them singletons. These data come from a study of T-cell memory formation after mild COVID-19. Looking at the study overall: Across donors, TCR clusters were largely donor specific. Study-level findings and limits: Certain responding clones were present in pre-infection memory, suggesting participation of cross-reactive memory. Researchers report contracting CD4+ clones mostly in CM and EM, with CD8+ clones in EMRA.

V was clipped by 4 bases and J by 3 bases; unmatched bases: 4. CDR3 size: 14 residues. Germline loops: CDR1 PRHDT, CDR2 FYEKMQ (reference sequence). The rearrangement uses TRBV13 and TRBJ2-7, with 9 bases aligning to TRBD1. The receptor was isolated from an adult woman who had mild COVID-19 (a few samples of this study predate the infection). Cell type and time point are not known. The material sequenced was PBMCs or a T cell subset sorted from them (not recorded which). As DNA, the CDR3 is TGTGCCAGCAGCTCTACAGGGGGCATCTACGAGCAGTACTTC. As protein: CASSSTGGIYEQYF. Complete variable domain (other parts from reference TRBV13 and TRBJ2-7): AAGVIQSPRHLIKEKRETATLKCYPIPRHDTVYWYQQGPGQDPQFLISFYEKMQSDKGSIPDRFSAQQFSDYHSELNMSSLELGDSALYFCASSSTGGIYEQYFGPGTRLTVT.